The next 25 T cell receptor beta chains were all read from a single sample in a study of cytomegalovirus exposure and HLA in healthy donors. PCR was performed using 60 Vbeta and 13 Jbeta primers. Some clones are missing from TCRdb's copy, which holds only in-frame ones; the method was immunoSEQ multiplex PCR. The sample lists 160,000 or so clones; around 85% were seen once. The sequenced sample was PBMCs. Receptor source: a man aged 35 to 55 in good health and CMV-seronegative.

The rearrangement uses TRBV7-9 and TRBJ1-5; D unclear. The CDR3 is 14 residues long. V was trimmed by 1 base and J by 3 bases, leaving 7 bases between them. Germline-derived CDR1 and CDR2 are SEHNR and FQNEAQ (reference sequence). In DNA, the CDR3 is TGTGCCAGCAGCTTAGACAGTCCCAATCAGCCCCAGCATTTT. It is translated as CASSLDSPNQPQHF.

The chain is built from TRBV30 and TRBJ1-4, with D unresolved. In germline, CDR1 is GTSNPN, CDR2 SVGIG (reference sequence). The CDR3 runs 13 residues. V lost 3 bases to trimming and J lost 5 bases, with 10 bases between them. CDR3 sequence (DNA): TGTGCCTGGAGACGCGGGGAAAATGAAAAACTGTTTTTT. This codes for CAWRRGENEKLFF.

The V gene is TRBV2, the J gene TRBJ2-5; 10 bases are shared with TRBD2. V dropped 2 bases and J dropped 1; count of bases not matched to a gene: 4. The CDR3 covers 16 residues. The germline V gene has CDR1 SNHLY and CDR2 FYNNEI. The CDR3 DNA follows: TGTGCCAGCAGTGAACTCCTAGCGGGGGCCCAAGAGACCCAGTACTTC. Its translation: CASSELLAGAQETQYF.

This chain connects TRBV6-1 to TRBJ2-1, with no clear D. The CDR3 contains 14 residues. Trimming stripped 1 base from V and 7 bases from J, with 11 bases between. Germline CDR1 and CDR2: MNHNS and SASEGT. CDR3 coding DNA: TGTGCCAGCAGTGAAGGAGGATTTCGGAATGAGCAGTTCTTC. Residues: CASSEGGFRNEQFF.

The chain is built from TRBV28 and TRBJ2-2; no clear D. The ends were cut back, 3 bases at V and 8 bases at J, with 7 bases in the middle. This CDR3 is 12 amino acids long. Looked up from germline, CDR1 is MDHEN and CDR2 is SYDVKM. The CDR3 spells CASSFLRGELFF. The DNA of the CDR3 is TGTGCCAGCAGTTTCCTCAGGGGGGAGCTGTTTTTT.

This rearrangement joins TRBV10-1 to TRBJ2-3; D unresolved. V was cut by 6 bases and J by 10 bases, with 17 bases left in between. The CDR3 spans 13 residues. Looked up from germline, CDR1 is WNHNN and CDR2 is SYGVQD (reference sequence). The chain's CDR3 is CASSPKTSVAQYF. The DNA of the CDR3 is TGCGCCAGCAGCCCCAAGACATCTGTTGCGCAGTATTTT.

The chain couples TRBV5-1 to TRBJ2-7, with 7 bases identical to TRBD1. The CDR3 has 15 amino acids. Germline values: CDR1 SGHRS, CDR2 YFSETQ. The trim removed 4 bases at V and 6 bases at J, leaving 13 bases unmatched. This chain's CDR3 is CASSPGGTVVLEQYF. The CDR3 DNA reads TGCGCCAGCAGCCCAGGGGGAACAGTGGTGCTCGAGCAGTACTTC.

The chain couples TRBV5-1 to TRBJ2-5; TRBD1 is a possible D gene (5 bases). CDR1 is SGHRS, CDR2 YFSETQ, per germline. V was pared by 4 bases and J by 4 bases, with 14 bases between. This CDR3 has 14 amino acids. CDR3 sequence (DNA): TGCGCCAGCAGCGCAGGGTCCTATGGAGAGACCCAGTACTTC. It translates to CASSAGSYGETQYF. The full variable domain, rest sourced from reference TRBV5-1 and TRBJ2-5, is KAGVTQTPRYLIKTRGQQVTLSCSPISGHRSVSWYQQTPGQGLQFLFEYFSETQRNKGNFPGRFSGRQFSNSRSEMNVSTLELGDSALYLCASSAGSYGETQYFGPGTRLLVL.

V is TRBV30 and J is TRBJ2-7, with TRBD1 as a possible D gene (5 bases). CDR1 and CDR2 from the germline V gene are GTSNPN and SVGIG (reference sequence). Trimming removed 1 base at V and 0 bases at J, with 13 bases between. This CDR3 is 15 amino acids long. For the CDR3, the DNA is TGTGCCTGGAGTGCATACGACAGTTCCTCCTACGAGCAGTACTTC. The encoded protein is CAWSAYDSSSYEQYF.

The chain carries TRBV5-8 and TRBJ1-6; 9 bases line up with TRBD1. Germline values: CDR1 SGHTS, CDR2 YDEGEE. Trimming cost V 4 bases and J 9 bases; bases outside gene matches: 5. The CDR3 is 14 residues long. CDR3 protein: CASSTDRGISPLHF. For the CDR3, the DNA is TGTGCCAGCAGCACGGACAGGGGTATTTCACCCCTCCACTTT.

This chain uses TRBV7-9 with TRBJ2-2; 12 positions match TRBD1. This CDR3 spans 15 amino acids. J gave up 6 bases and V 3 bases, and 2 bases lay outside the gene matches. Looked up from germline, CDR1 is SEHNR and CDR2 is FQNEAQ (reference sequence). The CDR3 protein is CASSLGQGAAGELFF. CDR3 nucleotide sequence: TGTGCCAGCAGCTTGGGACAGGGGGCGGCCGGGGAGCTGTTTTTT.

This chain joins TRBV5-1 and TRBJ1-4; TRBD1 matches 9 bases. Germline-derived CDR1 and CDR2 are SGHRS and YFSETQ. This CDR3 is 17 amino acids long. The V and J ends lost 0 bases and 3 bases, in that order; junction bases with no gene match: 6. The CDR3 DNA follows: TGCGCCAGCAGCTTGGAACCGGGACAGGGCGCTAATGAAAAACTGTTTTTT. Translated, it gives CASSLEPGQGANEKLFF.

The rearrangement uses TRBV7-2 and TRBJ1-5; TRBD1 might be the D (6 bases). The CDR3 extends over 16 amino acids. V was cut by 5 bases and J by 0 bases, with 14 bases left in between. In germline, CDR1 is SGHTA, CDR2 FQGNSA. DNA for the CDR3: TGTGCCAGCAGCCCTTCGACAGGCTATAGCAATCAGCCCCAGCATTTT. Encoded protein: CASSPSTGYSNQPQHF.

The chain recombines TRBV7-2 with TRBJ2-1; 10 bases line up with TRBD2. The CDR3 loop spans 15 amino acids. In germline, CDR1 is SGHTA, CDR2 FQGNSA. The trim removed 4 bases at V and 5 bases at J, leaving 5 bases unmatched. The CDR3 region has the DNA TGTGCCAGCAGCTCCGGGACTAGCGTCGACAATGAGCAGTTCTTC. This codes for CASSSGTSVDNEQFF.

Only one count was recorded for this clone. The chain has TRBV9 and TRBJ2-4; the match to TRBD2 covers 11 bases. The CDR3 has 17 amino acids. Germline lookup yields CDR1 SGDLS and CDR2 YYNGEE. V lost 0 bases, J lost 4 bases, and 6 bases stayed unmatched. CDR3 DNA sequence: TGTGCCAGCAGCGTAGGTACCACTAGCGGGGGAAAAAACATTCAGTACTTC. The encoded protein is CASSVGTTSGGKNIQYF.

This sequence joins TRBV5-1 and TRBJ2-1; TRBD2 aligns across 12 bases. The CDR3 has 16 amino acids. The V segment lost 0 bases and the J segment 7 bases; nucleotides outside the gene matches: 5. CDR1 SGHRS and CDR2 YFSETQ come from the germline V gene. CDR3 in amino acids: CASSLELAGGRNEQFF. The CDR3 coding sequence is TGCGCCAGCAGCTTGGAGCTAGCGGGGGGGCGGAATGAGCAGTTCTTC.

The J gene is TRBJ2-5, the V gene TRBV5-1; D perhaps matches TRBD1 (7 bases). The J call is uncertain, as TRBJ2-7 better fits the DNA end. There are 15 residues in the CDR3. Germline V gene lookup returns CDR1 SGHRS and CDR2 YFSETQ. CDR3 amino acids: CASSSGDRLSYEQYF. The DNA of the CDR3 is TGCGCCAGCAGCTCGGGGGACAGACTCTCCTACGAGCAGTACTTC.

This clone has a single count. This chain links TRBV6-1 with TRBJ1-3; D perhaps matches TRBD1 (6 bases). The CDR3 covers 13 residues. V lost 6 bases to trimming and J lost 2 bases, with 8 bases between them. Germline V lookup: CDR1 MNHNS, CDR2 SASEGT. The CDR3 protein is CASRRTAGNTIYF. The CDR3 DNA sequence: TGTGCCAGCAGGAGGACAGCTGGAAACACCATATATTTT.

This clone was seen only a few times. The chain is built from TRBV21-1 and TRBJ2-7; the DNA was not used to check the table's D call, TRBD1. TRBV21-1 is a pseudogene segment. This CDR3 has 12 residues. The CDR3 DNA reads TGTGCCAGCTCATTAGGGGTTTACGAGCAGTACTTC. Protein product: CASSLGVYEQYF.

The chain uses TRBV4-1 and TRBJ1-3; 9 nucleotides match TRBD1. The CDR3 is 15 residues long. V lost 8 bases and J lost 4; bases outside the gene matches: 9. CDR1 is MGHRA and CDR2 is YSYEKL in the germline V gene. For the CDR3, the DNA is TGCGCCAGCGGGACAGGGCCCGGCGTGGGAAACACCATATATTTT. It is translated as CASGTGPGVGNTIYF.

The chain recombines TRBV4-3 with TRBJ2-3; D is perhaps TRBD1 (5 bases). CDR1 is LGHNA, CDR2 YSLEER, per germline. This CDR3 comprises 14 residues. Trimming pared 2 bases from V and 4 bases from J, leaving 10 bases between. The CDR3 loop is CASSQRLTADTQYF. CDR3 DNA: TGCGCCAGCAGCCAAAGACTGACAGCAGATACGCAGTATTTT.

The table lists this clone with a few counts. V and J are TRBV6-5 and TRBJ2-5, with D unresolved. The CDR3 is 13 residues long. Trimming pared 5 bases from V and 0 bases from J, leaving 7 bases between. Germline V CDR1 and CDR2: MNHEY, SVGAGI. The DNA for the CDR3 is TGTGCCAGCAGTGAAGCGTACCAAGAGACCCAGTACTTC. It is translated as CASSEAYQETQYF.

This clone appeared a single time. The genes are TRBV28 and TRBJ1-2, with D perhaps TRBD1 (6 bases). The CDR3 is 16 residues long. V was clipped by 4 bases and J by 4 bases, with 19 bases between them. Germline values: CDR1 MDHEN, CDR2 SYDVKM. The CDR3 protein is CASSSYEYRVTYGYTF. In nucleotides, the CDR3 is TGTGCCAGCAGTTCGTACGAGTACAGGGTAACCTATGGCTACACCTTC.

The rearrangement uses TRBV5-1 and TRBJ2-1; 8 positions match TRBD1. Germline CDR1 SGHRS, CDR2 YFSETQ. The CDR3 consists of 15 residues. The V gene end was trimmed by 3 bases and the J gene end by 7 bases; junction bases not matched to a gene: 9. The CDR3 is CASSYDRGKLNEQFF. CDR3 in DNA: TGCGCCAGCAGCTACGACAGGGGTAAATTGAATGAGCAGTTCTTC.

The chain couples TRBV9 to TRBJ1-2; TRBD1 aligns across 10 bases. Germline lookup yields CDR1 SGDLS and CDR2 YYNGEE. Germline trimming cut 4 bases from V and 12 bases from J; bases unmatched to any gene: 9. CDR3 length: 13 amino acids. The CDR3 region is CASSPSPGQGDTF. The CDR3 bases are TGTGCCAGCAGCCCATCCCCCGGACAGGGGGACACCTTC.